Below, 19 T cell receptor beta chains from the same sample are listed, as sequenced in a study of cytomegalovirus exposure and HLA in healthy donors. Use of 60 Vbeta and 13 Jbeta primers characterized the PCR. The protocol was immunoSEQ multiplex PCR, while the TCRdb copy is restricted to in-frame clones and leaves out a portion. The repertoire has 150,000 to 200,000 clones, around 77% of them found once; the top ten carry about 1.9%. The sample comprised PBMCs. Receptors originate from a young man in good health and CMV-seronegative.

This chain uses TRBV4-1 with TRBJ1-2, with D unclear. Trimming pared 2 bases from V and 4 bases from J, leaving 14 bases between. From germline, CDR1 is MGHRA and CDR2 YSYEKL. This CDR3 comprises 15 residues. The CDR3 DNA follows: TGCGCCAGCAGCCAACACCTTGACAACTCCTATGGCTACACCTTC. This translates into CASSQHLDNSYGYTF.

V gene TRBV6-6 combines with J gene TRBJ2-7; 7 nucleotides match TRBD2. V dropped 7 bases and J dropped 2; count of bases not matched to a gene: 14. Germline lookup yields CDR1 MNHNY and CDR2 SVGAGI (reference sequence). This CDR3 spans 16 amino acids. CDR3 in DNA: TGTGCCAGCACCATGTACTCAGGCGGGAGTACCTACGAGCAGTACTTC. Residues: CASTMYSGGSTYEQYF.

This clone was observed a single time. The V and J genes are TRBV7-3 and TRBJ2-5; the D gene is possibly TRBD2 (5 bases). V shed 5 bases and J shed 5 bases, with 12 bases lying between them. The CDR3 totals 13 residues. Germline assignment: CDR1 SGHTA and CDR2 FQGTGA. This CDR3 is CASSPVGEETQYF. The CDR3 DNA reads TGTGCCAGCAGCCCCGTCGGGGAGGAGACCCAGTACTTC.

This clone was observed a single time. This chain connects TRBV15 to TRBJ2-4; maybe TRBD2 (5 bases). The CDR3 extends over 16 amino acids. Per germline, CDR1 LNHNV and CDR2 YYDKDF (reference sequence). V was trimmed by 0 bases and J by 1 base, leaving 10 bases between them. The CDR3 DNA is TGTGCCACCAGCAGAGACCTCCCGGGGGCCAAAAACATTCAGTACTTC. It yields the protein CATSRDLPGAKNIQYF.

The chain recombines TRBV7-9 with TRBJ2-5; TRBD2 might be the D (5 bases). The CDR3 extends over 15 amino acids. Trimming shortened V by 5 bases and J by 1 base, and 14 bases separated the two germline ends. Germline CDR1 reads SEHNR; CDR2 reads FQNEAQ (reference sequence). CDR3 protein: CASSGTRGVQETQYF. CDR3 nucleotide sequence: TGTGCCAGCAGCGGCACTAGAGGAGTCCAAGAGACCCAGTACTTC.

The CDR3 loop reads CASSPQGNTGELFF. In DNA, the CDR3 is TGTGCCAGCTCACCGCAGGGGAACACCGGGGAGCTGTTTTTT. This chain links TRBV18 with TRBJ2-2, with D perhaps matching TRBD1 (5 bases). The CDR3 loop spans 14 amino acids. Trimming removed 3 bases at V and 1 base at J, with 6 bases between. Per the germline V gene, CDR1 is KGHSH and CDR2 is LQKENI. The full variable domain, with the rest looked up from reference TRBV18 and TRBJ2-2, is NAGVMQNPRHLVRRRGQEARLRCSPMKGHSHVYWYRQLPEEGLKFMVYLQKENIIDESGMPKERFSAEFPKEGPSILRIQQVVRGDSAAYFCASSPQGNTGELFFGEGSRLTVL.

The rearrangement links TRBV4-1 to TRBJ1-5; the D gene is possibly TRBD1 (5 bases). Germline assignment: CDR1 MGHRA and CDR2 YSYEKL. V lost 1 base and J lost 1, with 11 bases in between. The CDR3 runs 16 residues. The CDR3 DNA reads TGCGCCAGCAGCCAAGGTCAGGGTAGGAGCAATCAGCCCCAGCATTTT. Its protein product is CASSQGQGRSNQPQHF.

The genes are TRBV28 and TRBJ2-3, with 7 bases lining up with TRBD2. CDR3 length equals 15 residues. V lost 4 bases and J lost 4; bases outside the gene matches: 8. Germline assignment: CDR1 MDHEN and CDR2 SYDVKM. The CDR3 loop is CASSWGLTKADTQYF. CDR3 nucleotide sequence: TGTGCCAGCAGTTGGGGACTAACGAAGGCAGATACGCAGTATTTT.

The chain is built from TRBV15 and TRBJ2-7; 10 bases line up with TRBD2. Trimming took 2 bases from V and 5 from J; bases not matched to a gene: 9. The length of the CDR3 is 16 residues. Looked up from germline, CDR1 is LNHNV and CDR2 is YYDKDF (reference sequence). CDR3 amino acids: CATSRKKAGGLHEQYF. The CDR3 DNA follows: TGTGCCACCAGCAGAAAAAAAGCGGGAGGGCTTCACGAGCAGTACTTC. The entire variable domain, with the rest obtained from reference TRBV15 and TRBJ2-7, is as follows: DAMVIQNPRYQVTQFGKPVTLSCSQTLNHNVMYWYQQKSSQAPKLLFHYYDKDFNNEADTPDNFQSRRPNTSFCFLDIRSPGLGDTAMYLCATSRKKAGGLHEQYFGPGTRLTVT.

This clone was counted a few times. Germline and junction disagree at one end, which may indicate a read error. The J gene is TRBJ1-1, the V gene TRBV7-9, with D maybe TRBD1 (6 bases). The CDR3 has 15 residues. Germline V lookup: CDR1 SEHNR, CDR2 FQNEAQ (reference sequence). The CDR3, as DNA: TGTGCCAGCAGCTTAGCAGGTCAGGGGAACTCTGAAGCTTTCTTT. Protein product: CASSLAGQGNSEAFF.

The chain couples TRBV27 to TRBJ2-7; 7 bases match TRBD2. After removal of 4 bases from V and 2 bases from J, the junction contained 2 bases not matched to a gene. Germline loops: CDR1 MNHEY, CDR2 SMNVEV (reference sequence). This CDR3 is 13 amino acids long. As DNA, the CDR3 is TGTGCCAGCAGTTGGGGGGGGGCCTACGAGCAGTACTTC. It translates to CASSWGGAYEQYF.

The CDR3 nucleotides read TGCGCCAGCAGCCTTCAAACTAGCGGGAGACTAAAAAATGAGCAGTTCTTC. Translating gives CASSLQTSGRLKNEQFF. The chain joins TRBV5-1 to TRBJ2-1, with 11 bases fitting TRBD2. This CDR3 region has 17 residues. From germline, CDR1 is SGHRS and CDR2 YFSETQ. The ends lost 4 bases at V and 7 bases at J; junction bases unmatched: 13.

The chain joins TRBV5-1 to TRBJ2-5, with 8 bases fitting TRBD1. Per the germline V gene, CDR1 is SGHRS and CDR2 is YFSETQ. CDR3 length: 16 amino acids. The V segment lost 0 bases and the J segment 6 bases; nucleotides outside the gene matches: 10. Here the CDR3 DNA reads TGCGCCAGCAGCTTGGAAGGACAGGGTAGGGTAAAGACCCAGTACTTC. Amino acids: CASSLEGQGRVKTQYF.

The chain employs TRBV27 and TRBJ1-1; D is possibly TRBD1 (5 bases). CDR3 length equals 14 residues. Germline V gene lookup returns CDR1 MNHEY and CDR2 SMNVEV (reference sequence). The V end lost 6 bases, the J end lost 1 base, and 12 bases lay between the germline ends. CDR3 nucleotide sequence: TGTGCCAGCAGCTGGGACTTAGAGAACACTGAAGCTTTCTTT. Translated, it gives CASSWDLENTEAFF.

The sample holds one count of this clone. The V gene is TRBV4-1, the J gene TRBJ1-5, with 7 nucleotides matching TRBD1. Germline CDR1 reads MGHRA; CDR2 reads YSYEKL. V shed 5 bases, J shed 3 bases, and the junction held 10 bases outside the gene matches. There are 16 residues in the CDR3. The CDR3 nucleotides read TGCGCCAGCAGCAAACCCGGACAGGCCATCAATCAGCCCCAGCATTTT. This encodes CASSKPGQAINQPQHF.

This chain uses TRBV29-1 with TRBJ1-2, with 8 bases that match TRBD1. Germline loops: CDR1 SQVTM, CDR2 ANQGSEA. V lost 3 bases, J lost 4 bases, and 7 bases stayed unmatched. The CDR3 is 14 residues long. The CDR3 DNA follows: TGCAGCGTTGACTTCAGGGGGCGCTCCTATGGCTACACCTTC. Protein product: CSVDFRGRSYGYTF.

This clone was seen a handful of times. The rearrangement links TRBV5-1 to TRBJ2-5; 9 bases match TRBD2. Germline V lookup: CDR1 SGHRS, CDR2 YFSETQ. This CDR3 is 17 amino acids long. The V segment lost 4 bases and the J segment 0 bases; nucleotides outside the gene matches: 10. The CDR3 here is CASSVMTSGSNQETQYF. For the CDR3, the DNA is TGCGCCAGCAGCGTGATGACTAGCGGATCGAACCAAGAGACCCAGTACTTC.

The chain has TRBV11-3 and TRBJ2-5, with 10 nucleotides matching TRBD2. The DNA end is a closer match to TRBJ2-7, so the J assignment may be wrong. CDR3 length equals 16 residues. Germline V gene sequence: CDR1 SGHNT, CDR2 YENEEA. CDR3 nucleotide sequence: TGTGCCAGCAGCTTAGGAGGGAGCGGGAGGGGGTACGAGCAGTACTTC. Residues: CASSLGGSGRGYEQYF.

The rearrangement joins TRBV6-5 to TRBJ2-3, with 7 bases matching TRBD1. Germline CDR1 reads MNHEY; CDR2 reads SVGAGI. The CDR3 has 12 amino acids. The ends lost 7 bases at V and 11 bases at J; junction bases unmatched: 9. This CDR3 is CASKNRQGGQYF. The CDR3 nucleotides read TGTGCCAGCAAAAACCGACAGGGCGGGCAGTATTTT.